The clone carrying this T cell receptor beta chain has just a few counts. Of the isolated RNA, all was reverse transcribed, and so the sequenced material was expressed TCRB transcripts. Profiling relied on immunoSEQ multiplex PCR, and the TCRdb table lists in-frame clones only, not all of them. The table has around 250,000 clones, roughly 30% seen once. The data were taken from a study of beta chain features in type 1 diabetes. From germline, CDR1 is SQVTM and CDR2 ANQGSEA. V lost 3 bases and J lost 2; bases outside the gene matches: 5. There are 14 residues in the CDR3. The source is a man aged 30 to 45 in good health. The V and J genes are TRBV29-1 and TRBJ1-2, with 8 bases lining up with TRBD1. Sequencing was performed on central memory CD4+ T cells from blood. The CDR3: CSVEQGARNYGYTF. Here the CDR3 DNA reads TGCAGCGTTGAGCAGGGGGCGCGGAACTATGGCTACACCTTC. The variable domain in full, completed from reference TRBV29-1 and TRBJ1-2, reads SAVISQKPSRDICQRGTSLTIQCQVDSQVTMMFWYRQQPGQSLTLIATANQGSEATYESGFVIDKFPISRPNLTFSTLTVSNMSPEDSSIYLCSVEQGARNYGYTFGSGTRLTVV.